Included here is one T cell receptor (beta chain) sequence, with context. Those enrolled in Seattle joined during active infection and were followed longitudinally afterward. The authors' processing: The assay estimated nucleated cells by amplifying reference gene primers. Measured with immunoSEQ multiplex PCR; TCRdb has only the in-frame clones, and not every one. That table gives V, J and clone size, and the DNA gave D and trimming. The repertoire includes roughly 330,000 clones, roughly 87% of them detected once, and around 8.9% sits in the top ten. The CDR3 covers 14 residues. CDR1 is SGHTA and CDR2 is FQGTGA in the germline V gene. After removal of 7 bases from V and 0 bases from J, the junction contained 2 bases not matched to a gene. The data stem from a study of blood T cell repertoires in COVID-19. In the study overall: Samples of COVID-19 (acute and convalescent) were obtained from the United States, Italy and Spain. The cDNA or gDNA used as material had been derived from T cells, B-cell-depleted T cells, or PBMCs.

This clonotype was sampled from a man aged 25-40 years with COVID-19, enrolled during active disease. V and J are TRBV7-3 and TRBJ1-1, with 10 bases that match TRBD1. The specimen was peripheral blood. DNA of the CDR3: TGTGCCAGCAAGGGACAGGGGATGAACACTGAAGCTTTCTTT. As protein: CASKGQGMNTEAFF.